A single sample is the source of the 32 T cell receptor beta chains below, sequenced in a study of blood T cell repertoires in COVID-19. Measured with immunoSEQ multiplex PCR; TCRdb has only the in-frame clones, and not every one. The table includes 350,000 or so clones, 70% to 90% detected once. The specimen sequenced was peripheral blood. These receptors all come from a woman aged 25 to 45 with COVID-19, enrolled during active disease.

The chain links TRBV2 to TRBJ2-1; D perhaps matches TRBD2 (6 bases). Germline-derived CDR1 and CDR2 are SNHLY and FYNNEI. The CDR3 consists of 13 residues. V was pared by 6 bases and J by 3 bases, with 9 bases between. Written as DNA, the CDR3 is TGTGCCAGCAGCTGGCGGGGCTACAATGAGCAGTTCTTC. This sequence encodes CASSWRGYNEQFF.

This chain joins TRBV18 and TRBJ2-7; TRBD1 agrees at 10 bases. Germline values: CDR1 KGHSH, CDR2 LQKENI. V was clipped by 1 base and J by 3 bases; unmatched bases: 9. The CDR3 is 17 amino acids. CDR3 loop: CASSPLRTGGIVYEQYF. The CDR3, as DNA: TGTGCCAGCTCACCACTCAGGACAGGGGGTATAGTCTACGAGCAGTACTTC.

This clone was recorded once. This sequence joins TRBV28 and TRBJ2-6; D possibly corresponds to TRBD2 (6 bases). The V end lost 8 bases, the J end lost 0 bases, and 14 bases lay between the germline ends. Germline V gene lookup returns CDR1 MDHEN and CDR2 SYDVKM. The CDR3 runs 16 residues. Written as DNA, the CDR3 is TGTGCCAGCGCCTACGGGAGCCCCTCTGGGGCCAACGTCCTGACTTTC. Translated, it gives CASAYGSPSGANVLTF.

The chain uses TRBV11-3 and TRBJ2-3; no definite D call. This CDR3 is 15 amino acids long. Germline loops: CDR1 SGHNT, CDR2 YENEEA. V lost 2 bases and J 5 bases, leaving 14 bases between the germline ends. CDR3 sequence reads: CASSLKPNRVDTQYF. The CDR3 bases are TGTGCCAGCAGCTTAAAGCCCAACCGGGTAGATACGCAGTATTTT.

The chain recombines TRBV28 with TRBJ2-1, with 12 bases matching TRBD2. Germline V CDR1 and CDR2: MDHEN, SYDVKM. With 6 bases clipped from V and 7 bases from J, the junction kept 1 base outside the gene matches. The CDR3 is 13 residues long. The chain's CDR3 is CASRLAGGNEQFF. CDR3 nucleotides: TGTGCCAGCAGGCTAGCGGGAGGGAATGAGCAGTTCTTC.

This clone was counted once. The chain joins TRBV20-1 to TRBJ2-7, with 7 bases lining up with TRBD1. V shed 3 bases and J 6 bases; nucleotides not matched to a gene: 11. CDR3 size: 14 residues. CDR1 and CDR2 (germline): DFQATT, SNEGSKA (reference sequence). The CDR3 nucleotides are TGCAGTGCTAGTGCCCCGCCTACAGGGGCCGAGCAGTACTTC. Its protein product is CSASAPPTGAEQYF.

This clone was observed a few times. The DNA of the CDR3 is TGTGCCAGCAGCTTGGGGCCTGGAGGTGAAGCTTTCTTT. It encodes CASSLGPGGEAFF. The chain couples TRBV5-4 to TRBJ1-1; D is ambiguous. V was cut by 0 bases and J by 7 bases, with 10 bases left in between. Germline V gene lookup returns CDR1 SGHNT and CDR2 YYREEE (reference sequence). The length of the CDR3 is 13 residues. Filled out from reference TRBV5-4 and TRBJ1-1, the complete variable domain reads ETGVTQSPTHLIKTRGQQVTLRCSSQSGHNTVSWYQQALGQGPQFIFQYYREEENGRGNFPPRFSGLQFPNYSSELNVNALELDDSALYLCASSLGPGGEAFFGQGTRLTVV.

The rearrangement joins TRBV6-2 or TRBV6-3 to TRBJ2-7; TRBD1 is a possible D gene (6 bases). Trimming pared 5 bases from V and 3 bases from J, leaving 14 bases between. Germline V gives CDR1 MNHEY, CDR2 SVGEGT. There are 14 residues in the CDR3. The CDR3 spells CASSQGLRFYEQYF. The DNA for the CDR3 is TGTGCCAGCAGTCAGGGGTTAAGGTTCTACGAGCAGTACTTC.

This chain links TRBV28 with TRBJ1-1; 7 bases agree with TRBD1. The length of the CDR3 is 12 residues. J lost 10 bases, V lost 5 bases, and 7 bases had no gene match. Germline V gene sequence: CDR1 MDHEN, CDR2 SYDVKM. For the CDR3, the DNA is TGTGCCAGCAGTATAGAACAGGGGTTAGCTTTCTTT. Translated: CASSIEQGLAFF. Looking up the rest from reference TRBV28 and TRBJ1-1 gives the full variable domain: DVKVTQSSRYLVKRTGEKVFLECVQDMDHENMFWYRQDPGLGLRLIYFSYDVKMKEKGDIPEGYSVSREKKERFSLILESASTNQTSMYLCASSIEQGLAFFGQGTRLTVV.

Of note for this clone: This same CDR3 is encoded by further DNA sequences in the sample. This rearrangement joins TRBV15 to TRBJ2-7, with TRBD2 as a possible D gene (6 bases). CDR1 is LNHNV and CDR2 is YYDKDF in the germline V gene (reference sequence). CDR3 length: 16 amino acids. Trimming took 2 bases from V and 4 from J, leaving 18 bases between them. CDR3 coding DNA: TGTGCCACCAGCAGAAATACCGGGACTGGAGGATACGAGCAGTACTTC. Amino acid sequence: CATSRNTGTGGYEQYF.

This rearrangement joins TRBV2 to TRBJ1-1, with a possible D match to TRBD1 (5 bases). Trimming left V 4 bases short and J 4 bases short, with 7 bases between. Germline lookup yields CDR1 SNHLY and CDR2 FYNNEI. The CDR3 length is 12 residues. DNA of the CDR3: TGTGCCAGCAGTGCGGGGGTCACTGAAGCTTTCTTT. Translated: CASSAGVTEAFF.

V gene TRBV2 combines with J gene TRBJ2-7; TRBD2 is a possible D gene (6 bases). The CDR3 length is 16 residues. Trimming took 3 bases from V and 4 from J, leaving 19 bases between them. Germline loops: CDR1 SNHLY, CDR2 FYNNEI. DNA of the CDR3: TGTGCCAGCAGTGAGGGGGTTGGGGCGCGGGAATACGAGCAGTACTTC. This translates into CASSEGVGAREYEQYF.

The chain recombines TRBV7-9 with TRBJ1-1; 9 positions match TRBD1. CDR3 length equals 16 residues. Per germline, CDR1 SEHNR and CDR2 FQNEAQ (reference sequence). The trim removed 1 base at V and 2 bases at J, leaving 5 bases unmatched. The CDR3 is CASSLGTGAGNTEAFF. The CDR3 coding sequence is TGTGCCAGCAGCTTAGGGACAGGGGCGGGAAACACTGAAGCTTTCTTT.

This rearrangement joins TRBV7-2 to TRBJ2-7; D gene ambiguous. The CDR3 loop spans 14 amino acids. The ends were cut back, 2 bases at V and 4 bases at J, with 12 bases in the middle. CDR1 and CDR2 from the germline V gene are SGHTA and FQGNSA. This CDR3 reads CASSLSAQIYEQYF. CDR3 DNA: TGTGCCAGCAGCTTAAGTGCACAGATATACGAGCAGTACTTC.

The CDR3: CASSYGDRVMEKLFF. In nucleotides, the CDR3 is TGTGCCAGCAGTTACGGGGACAGGGTGATGGAAAAACTGTTTTTT. The chain carries TRBV6-5 and TRBJ1-4, with TRBD1 matching 9 bases. The CDR3 runs to 15 residues. V lost 2 bases to trimming and J lost 8 bases; unmatched junction nucleotides: 6. Per germline, CDR1 MNHEY and CDR2 SVGAGI.

The genes are TRBV7-2 and TRBJ2-3; D is uncertain. The CDR3 extends over 12 amino acids. V was cut by 2 bases and J by 8 bases, with 8 bases left in between. Germline V gives CDR1 SGHTA, CDR2 FQGNSA. DNA of the CDR3: TGTGCCAGCAGCTTAATTCCGGGTACGCAGTATTTT. Protein product: CASSLIPGTQYF.

This chain links TRBV28 with TRBJ2-7, with 10 nucleotides matching TRBD1. V lost 6 bases to trimming and J lost 4 bases; unmatched junction nucleotides: 9. This CDR3 is built from 15 residues. Germline V gene data show CDR1 as MDHEN and CDR2 as SYDVKM. The CDR3 DNA follows: TGTGCCAGCAGGGAACCGGGACAGGGGTTTTACGAGCAGTACTTC. It yields the protein CASREPGQGFYEQYF.

This sequence joins TRBV19 and TRBJ1-5; D not certain. Deletions cut 7 bases from V and 6 bases from J, with 16 bases between. The length of the CDR3 is 14 residues. The germline V gene encodes CDR1 LNHDA and CDR2 SQIVND (reference sequence). Here the CDR3 reads CASNMRALGQPQHF. CDR3 DNA sequence: TGTGCCAGTAATATGAGGGCGCTTGGTCAGCCCCAGCATTTT.

The V and J genes are TRBV4-1 and TRBJ2-7; 12 nucleotides align to TRBD2. The CDR3 totals 14 residues. Germline loops: CDR1 MGHRA, CDR2 YSYEKL. Trimming at V came to 4 bases and at J to 3 bases, leaving 1 base not matched to a gene. As DNA, the CDR3 is TGCGCCAGCAGCCTGACTAGCGGGAGCTACGAGCAGTACTTC. Its protein product is CASSLTSGSYEQYF.

The J gene is TRBJ2-1, the V gene TRBV18; TRBD2 agrees at 10 bases. The CDR3 length is 17 residues. Germline V CDR1 and CDR2: KGHSH, LQKENI. V was clipped by 5 bases and J by 2 bases; unmatched bases: 9. The CDR3: CASSSGTSAYPYNEQFF. DNA for the CDR3: TGTGCCAGCTCATCCGGGACTAGCGCATATCCCTACAATGAGCAGTTCTTC.

J is TRBJ1-4 and V is TRBV28; the D gene is possibly TRBD1 (5 bases). Germline V gives CDR1 MDHEN, CDR2 SYDVKM. The CDR3 contains 16 residues. Trimming shortened V by 6 bases and J by 1 base, and 15 bases separated the two germline ends. CDR3 protein: CASRSITRVTNEKLFF. In DNA, the CDR3 is TGTGCCAGCAGATCGATTACCAGGGTAACTAATGAAAAACTGTTTTTT.

The genes are TRBV7-3 and TRBJ2-1, with 11 bases matching TRBD1. The V and J ends lost 5 bases and 7 bases, in that order; junction bases with no gene match: 10. The CDR3 spans 16 residues. Germline V gene sequence: CDR1 SGHTA, CDR2 FQGTGA. CDR3 amino acids: CASSAIQDRGRNEQFF. In DNA form, the CDR3 reads TGTGCCAGCAGCGCCATTCAGGACAGGGGGCGGAATGAGCAGTTCTTC.

The rearrangement joins TRBV6-5 to TRBJ2-7, with D possibly matching TRBD2 (6 bases). The ends were cut back, 0 bases at V and 0 bases at J, with 12 bases in the middle. Germline CDR1 MNHEY, CDR2 SVGAGI. This CDR3 is 16 amino acids long. The CDR3 protein is CASSYSRFGSSYEQYF. The CDR3, as DNA: TGTGCCAGCAGTTACTCGAGATTCGGGAGCTCCTACGAGCAGTACTTC.

The CDR3 sequence is CASSQAPSGTSGRAYEQYF. The CDR3 nucleotides read TGCGCCAGCAGCCAAGCTCCTTCCGGGACTAGCGGGAGGGCCTACGAGCAGTACTTC. The chain carries TRBV4-1 and TRBJ2-7; 16 bases line up with TRBD2. The CDR3 is 19 residues long. V lost 1 base, J lost 2 bases, and 8 bases stayed unmatched. Germline-derived CDR1 and CDR2 are MGHRA and YSYEKL.

This chain joins TRBV5-4 and TRBJ2-7; 7 bases map to TRBD1. The germline CDR1 and CDR2 sequences are SGHNT and YYREEE (reference sequence). The CDR3 is 12 amino acids. V lost 2 bases, J lost 4 bases, and 0 bases stayed unmatched. In DNA form, the CDR3 reads TGTGCCAGCAGCTTCAGGGGGTACGAGCAGTACTTC. As protein: CASSFRGYEQYF.

The chain employs TRBV5-4 and TRBJ1-2; TRBD1 is a possible D gene (6 bases). Germline CDR1 reads SGHNT; CDR2 reads YYREEE (reference sequence). The ends were cut back, 4 bases at V and 3 bases at J, with 16 bases in the middle. This CDR3 is 15 amino acids long. CDR3 loop: CASSAYRAEDYGYTF. The CDR3 coding sequence is TGTGCCAGCAGCGCCTACAGGGCCGAGGACTATGGCTACACCTTC.

The chain couples TRBV28 to TRBJ2-6; TRBD2 is a possible D gene (6 bases). Per germline, CDR1 MDHEN and CDR2 SYDVKM. This CDR3 is 20 amino acids long. Trimming cost V 5 bases and J 2 bases, with 25 bases left between them. DNA of the CDR3: TGTGCCAGCAGTCCGCTGGCGGGAAGGTCGGGGAGTGCTGGGGCCAACGTCCTGACTTTC. As protein: CASSPLAGRSGSAGANVLTF.

This sequence joins TRBV11-2 and TRBJ2-7, with TRBD1 matching over 10 bases. This CDR3 has 16 residues. V lost 3 bases and J lost 5; bases outside the gene matches: 10. Germline CDR1 is SGHAT and CDR2 is FQNNGV. CDR3 nucleotides: TGTGCCAGCAGCTTCCACCCCGTCGGGACAGGGGACGAGCAGTACTTC. This gives the protein CASSFHPVGTGDEQYF.

V gene TRBV9 combines with J gene TRBJ2-1; D is undetermined. Trimming took 4 bases from V and 7 from J, leaving 12 bases between them. CDR1 and CDR2 from the germline V gene are SGDLS and YYNGEE. The CDR3 has 13 residues. The CDR3: CASSPVGVNEQFF. CDR3 in DNA: TGTGCCAGCAGCCCCGTGGGCGTGAATGAGCAGTTCTTC.

The rearrangement uses TRBV11-3 and TRBJ2-5; D perhaps matches TRBD2 (6 bases). Trimming shortened V by 2 bases and J by 2 bases, and 12 bases separated the two germline ends. Germline CDR1 and CDR2: SGHNT and YENEEA. This CDR3 has 15 residues. The CDR3: CASSLSAGIQETQYF. The CDR3 DNA is TGTGCCAGCAGCTTATCCGCGGGGATACAAGAGACCCAGTACTTC.

The V call is TRBV27, the J call TRBJ2-3, with a tentative D call TRBD2 (6 bases). This CDR3 has 14 amino acids. Trimming took off 9 bases at V and 2 bases at J, with 15 bases between the two ends. Germline V gene lookup returns CDR1 MNHEY and CDR2 SMNVEV (reference sequence). CDR3 DNA: TGTGCCAGTAGGAGGGCCATCTTCACAGATACGCAGTATTTT. Its protein product is CASRRAIFTDTQYF.

V and J are TRBV28 and TRBJ2-7, with 8 bases aligning to TRBD1. Per the germline V gene, CDR1 is MDHEN and CDR2 is SYDVKM. J lost 2 bases, V lost 3 bases, and 12 bases had no gene match. The CDR3 totals 17 residues. DNA for the CDR3: TGTGCCAGCAGTTTTCCGGGAGTTCGACAGGGGACCTACGAGCAGTACTTC. It yields the protein CASSFPGVRQGTYEQYF.